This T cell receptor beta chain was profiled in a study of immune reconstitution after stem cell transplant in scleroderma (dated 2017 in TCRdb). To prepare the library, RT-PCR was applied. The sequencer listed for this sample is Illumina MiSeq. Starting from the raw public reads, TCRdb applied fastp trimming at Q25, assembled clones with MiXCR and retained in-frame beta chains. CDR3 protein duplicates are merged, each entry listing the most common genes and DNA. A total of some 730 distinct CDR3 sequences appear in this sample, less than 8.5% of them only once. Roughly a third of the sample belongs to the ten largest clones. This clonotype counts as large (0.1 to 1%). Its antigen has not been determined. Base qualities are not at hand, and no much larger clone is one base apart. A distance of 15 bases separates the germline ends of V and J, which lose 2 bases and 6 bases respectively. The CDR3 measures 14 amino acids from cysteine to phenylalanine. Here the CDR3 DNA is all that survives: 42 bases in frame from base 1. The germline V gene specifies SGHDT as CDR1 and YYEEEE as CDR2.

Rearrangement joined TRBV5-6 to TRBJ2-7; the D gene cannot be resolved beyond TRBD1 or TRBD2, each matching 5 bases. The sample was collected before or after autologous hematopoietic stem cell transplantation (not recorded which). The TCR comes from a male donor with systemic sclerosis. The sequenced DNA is TGTGCCAGCAGCTTCCCGGGGACCCTCGGCGAGCAGTACTTC. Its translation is CASSFPGTLGEQYF.